The 16 T cell receptor beta chains presented below share a single source sample, sequenced in a study of T cell repertoires in cytomegalovirus infection. TCRdb reanalysed the reads using MiXCR and keeps one entry per CDR3 protein. The table shows 150,000 to 200,000 distinct CDR3 sequences, with roughly 9% occurring only once. Sequences were obtained from PBMCs. These receptor sequences come from a human donor in good health (CMV status not recorded). Some clones in this sample may be carry-over from other donors' samples.

The gene calls are TRBV28 and TRBJ1-2, with TRBD1 matching over 9 bases. Trimming at V came to 7 bases and at J to 6 bases, leaving 6 bases not matched to a gene. The CDR3 runs 13 residues. CDR1 is MDHEN, CDR2 SYDVKM, per germline. The CDR3 spells CASTLGQGNGYTF. The CDR3, as DNA: TGTGCCAGCACCCTTGGACAGGGGAATGGCTACACCTTC.

The V call is TRBV7-9, the J call TRBJ2-4; 7 bases match TRBD2. Germline V gives CDR1 SEHNR, CDR2 FQNEAQ (reference sequence). V gave up 5 bases and J gave up 7 bases; unmatched junction bases: 11. The CDR3 covers 15 residues. CDR3 loop: CASSERRGRDNIQYF. CDR3 nucleotides: TGTGCCAGCAGCGAAAGGCGAGGGAGGGATAACATTCAGTACTTC.

There are a few counts of this clonotype. The chain links TRBV3-1 to TRBJ1-1, with D unresolved. The V gene's germline CDR1 is LGHDT and CDR2 YNNKEL (reference sequence). Trimming stripped 1 base from V and 4 bases from J, with 4 bases between. CDR3 size: 12 residues. The CDR3 here is CASSQAATEAFF. Here the CDR3 DNA reads TGTGCCAGCAGCCAAGCGGCCACTGAAGCTTTCTTT. The full variable domain, with the rest looked up from reference TRBV3-1 and TRBJ1-1, is DTAVSQTPKYLVTQMGNDKSIKCEQNLGHDTMYWYKQDSKKFLKIMFSYNNKELIINETVPNRFSPKSPDKAHLNLHINSLELGDSAVYFCASSQAATEAFFGQGTRLTVV.

This clonotype was observed at least ten times. V gene TRBV7-7 combines with J gene TRBJ1-1, with a possible D match to TRBD1 (5 bases). The CDR3 spans 14 residues. Germline loops: CDR1 SSHAT, CDR2 FNYEAQ (reference sequence). V was shortened by 1 base and J by 6 bases, with 12 bases between the two germline ends. The CDR3 nucleotides read TGTGCCAGCAGCTTAGAGGGGACCCGAGCTGAAGCTTTCTTT. Protein: CASSLEGTRAEAFF.

About this clonotype: This clone may be a read error of a much larger clone one base away. The genes are TRBV28 and TRBJ1-2; TRBD1 might be the D (5 bases). V shed 3 bases and J shed 8 bases, with 13 bases lying between them. CDR1 and CDR2 from the germline V gene are MDHEN and SYDVKM. The CDR3 extends over 13 amino acids. The chain's CDR3 is CASSFRGSGGYTF. The CDR3, as DNA: TGTGCCAGCAGTTTTAGGGGCTCGGGCGGCTACACCTTC.

This clonotype has a handful of counts. This chain links TRBV18 with TRBJ1-5; TRBD1 is a possible D gene (5 bases). Per germline, CDR1 KGHSH and CDR2 LQKENI. The CDR3 is 16 amino acids. Trimming took off 3 bases at V and 0 bases at J, with 12 bases between the two ends. Here the CDR3 DNA reads TGTGCCAGCTCACCCGACCCAGGGAGTAGCAATCAGCCCCAGCATTTT. Protein sequence: CASSPDPGSSNQPQHF. Full variable domain (remainder filled in from reference TRBV18 and TRBJ1-5): NAGVMQNPRHLVRRRGQEARLRCSPMKGHSHVYWYRQLPEEGLKFMVYLQKENIIDESGMPKERFSAEFPKEGPSILRIQQVVRGDSAAYFCASSPDPGSSNQPQHFGDGTRLSIL.

This clonotype was found many times. The chain recombines TRBV28 with TRBJ2-3; D gene unclear. This CDR3 comprises 14 residues. V was pared by 3 bases and J by 2 bases, with 9 bases between. Germline loops: CDR1 MDHEN, CDR2 SYDVKM. This chain's CDR3 is CASSLIVSTDTQYF. Here the CDR3 DNA reads TGTGCCAGCAGTTTGATAGTTTCCACAGATACGCAGTATTTT. Combining the CDR3 with reference TRBV28 and TRBJ2-3 gives the whole variable domain DVKVTQSSRYLVKRTGEKVFLECVQDMDHENMFWYRQDPGLGLRLIYFSYDVKMKEKGDIPEGYSVSREKKERFSLILESASTNQTSMYLCASSLIVSTDTQYFGPGTRLTVL.

This clonotype was detected ten times or more. The chain recombines TRBV12-3 or TRBV12-4 with TRBJ2-2; 10 bases align to TRBD1. V lost 6 bases to trimming and J lost 6 bases; unmatched junction nucleotides: 10. There are 16 residues in the CDR3. Here the CDR3 DNA reads TGTGCCAGCAGGAGCCGGGACAGGGGATTCGCCGGGGAGCTGTTTTTT. Translation gives CASRSRDRGFAGELFF.

Ten or more counts support this clonotype. The chain joins TRBV12-3 or TRBV12-4 to TRBJ2-1; D not certain. The V and J ends lost 5 bases and 4 bases respectively, with 18 bases between them. CDR3 length: 16 residues. In DNA, the CDR3 is TGTGCCAGCAGTCCTAAAACCCGTCGAGAGTACAATGAGCAGTTCTTC. This translates into CASSPKTRREYNEQFF.

This clonotype was counted ten times or more. The J gene is TRBJ2-7, the V gene TRBV7-2; 9 bases fit TRBD1. The CDR3 length is 15 residues. Trimming at V came to 5 bases and at J to 4 bases, leaving 9 bases not matched to a gene. The germline CDR1 and CDR2 sequences are SGHTA and FQGNSA. In DNA, the CDR3 is TGTGCCAGCAGCAAACAGGGGGCCAGTGGGTACGAGCAGTACTTC. Residues: CASSKQGASGYEQYF.

This clonotype was seen at least ten times. The chain carries TRBV11-2 and TRBJ1-2; 7 bases are shared with TRBD1. CDR3 length equals 14 residues. Germline V CDR1 and CDR2: SGHAT, FQNNGV. V shed 4 bases and J 1 base; nucleotides not matched to a gene: 3. CDR3 in DNA: TGTGCCAGCAGCTGGGACAGAGGTAACTATGGCTACACCTTC. It codes for CASSWDRGNYGYTF.

Many counts were recorded for this clonotype. The chain uses TRBV11-2 and TRBJ1-4, with D tentatively TRBD1 (6 bases). Germline V gene sequence: CDR1 SGHAT, CDR2 FQNNGV. The CDR3 is made up of 15 amino acids. V dropped 6 bases and J dropped 6 bases, with 17 bases sitting between them. CDR3 DNA sequence: TGTGCCAGCAGTTGGGACAATTGGGCGGATGAAAAACTGTTTTTT. It yields the protein CASSWDNWADEKLFF.

This clonotype was observed at least ten times. The J gene is TRBJ2-1, the V gene TRBV6-2 or TRBV6-3, with 8 bases lining up with TRBD2. The CDR3 sequence is 12 residues long. Germline V gives CDR1 MNHEY, CDR2 SVGEGT. Germline trimming cut 6 bases from V and 8 bases from J; bases unmatched to any gene: 3. CDR3 residues: CASRKLADEQFF. CDR3 nucleotide sequence: TGTGCCAGCAGGAAACTAGCGGATGAGCAGTTCTTC.

In the case of this clonotype: A single base separates this from a much larger clone, so it may be a read error. The chain is built from TRBV6-2 or TRBV6-3 and TRBJ2-7; D call uncertain. V was pared by 6 bases and J by 6 bases, with 9 bases between. Germline loops: CDR1 MNHEY, CDR2 SVGEGT. The CDR3 length is 11 residues. For the CDR3, the DNA is TGTGCCAGCAGCCCGTTGTTCGAGCAGTACTTC. Translating gives CASSPLFEQYF.

This clonotype was seen repeatedly, ten times or more. The chain combines TRBV5-5 with TRBJ2-1; D is perhaps TRBD1 (6 bases). This CDR3 is built from 19 residues. Germline V gene data show CDR1 as SGHKS and CDR2 as YYEKEE (reference sequence). V was cut by 0 bases and J by 7 bases, with 26 bases left in between. In DNA form, the CDR3 reads TGTGCCAGCAGCTTGGAAGGGCAGGGGATCCCCCCTCGGGGAAATGAGCAGTTCTTC. Translating it yields CASSLEGQGIPPRGNEQFF.

This clonotype has ten or more counts. The chain recombines TRBV7-2 with TRBJ2-7; 7 nucleotides align to TRBD2. J gave up 2 bases and V 5 bases, and 3 bases lay outside the gene matches. Germline lookup yields CDR1 SGHTA and CDR2 FQGNSA. The CDR3 is 13 residues long. The DNA for the CDR3 is TGTGCCAGCAGCCAAAGCGGGGCCTACGAGCAGTACTTC. Amino acids: CASSQSGAYEQYF.